These T cell receptor beta chains were read from a single sample in a study of regulatory T cells in long-lasting Graves disease. TCRdb passed the multiplex PCR reads through MiXCR, listing each CDR3 protein once. The sample consists of hundreds of thousands of distinct CDR3 sequences, 15% to 20% of them appearing once. This sample was shared with a second study, whose subject was T cells in Graves' hyperthyroidism and ophthalmopathy.

The source material was peripheral blood mononuclear cells (PBMCs), sampled at new diagnosis, from a patient treated with antithyroid drugs. These receptors all come from a middle-aged woman with Graves disease. CDR3s include the opening cysteine and the closing phenylalanine or tryptophan. The D gene is left open where the match is weak. Size is stated for part of the rows, as once, few or many counts, or as a class when the clone is expanded.

j_call clone_size v_call d_call cdr3_nt cdr3_aa
TRBJ2-7 many TRBV6-2/TRBV6-3 - TGTGCCAGCAGTACGCGGGGAACCTACGAGCAGTACTTC CASSTRGTYEQYF
TRBJ2-3 - TRBV6-1 - TGTGCCAGCAGCCCTTACCCCAAAGATACGCAGTATTTT CASSPYPKDTQYF
TRBJ2-7 many TRBV11-2 TRBD1 TGTGCCAGCAGGCTAAGCTATACAGGGGGCCCATCCTACGAGCAGTACTTC CASRLSYTGGPSYEQYF
TRBJ2-3 many TRBV20-1 - TGCAGCTCCCTCTCCCCTTCTAGCACAGATACGCAGTATTTT CSSLSPSSTDTQYF
TRBJ2-1 many TRBV4-1 TRBD2 TGCGCCAGCAGCCAAGGGGTTTTAGCGGGGGGACGACGCAATGAGCAGTTCTTC CASSQGVLAGGRRNEQFF
TRBJ2-6 - TRBV7-9 - TGTGCCAGCAGCCCTCGGACACTTACCTCTGGGGCCAACGTCCTGACTTTC CASSPRTLTSGANVLTF
TRBJ2-5 - TRBV6-1 TRBD1 TGTGCCAGCAGCCCCGGGACAGGGGTTCAAGAGACCCAGTACTTC CASSPGTGVQETQYF
TRBJ1-2 - TRBV7-3 - TGTGCCAGCAGCCCGGGCGGGCAGAAGGAAATCTATGGCTACACCTTC CASSPGGQKEIYGYTF
TRBJ1-4 many TRBV9 - TGTGCCAGCAGCGTTAGTACGGCGCCGGATGAAAAACTGTTTTTT CASSVSTAPDEKLFF
TRBJ2-5 many TRBV6-1 - TGTGCCAGCAGCGGATTCCTTGATGCAACTTCGCAAGAGACCCAGTACTTC CASSGFLDATSQETQYF
TRBJ2-2 many TRBV2 - TGTGCCAGCAGCAGAAGCAAGGGGACAACCGGGGAGCTGTTTTTT CASSRSKGTTGELFF
TRBJ1-2 few TRBV19 - TGTGCCAGCAGACAGGATCACTATGGCTACACCTTC CASRQDHYGYTF